This entry describes one T cell receptor beta chain. The sample originates from a study of T-cell reconstitution after alpha-beta-depleted transplantation in children. Using unique molecular identifiers, the investigators prepared the TCRbeta library. TCRdb itself ran the PCR reads through MiXCR, one entry per CDR3 protein. The sample lists around 400,000 distinct CDR3 sequences, about a tenth occurring once. The germline V gene has CDR1 SQVTM and CDR2 ANQGSEA. This CDR3 has 11 residues. V lost 7 bases to trimming and J lost 10 bases, with 16 bases between them. This material consisted of PBMCs from the stem cell graft donor, taken from the stem cell graft. V and J are TRBV29-1 and TRBJ1-2, with D possibly being TRBD1 (5 bases). This clonotype was sampled from a human donor who donated a stem cell graft to a child with acute myeloid leukemia. DNA of the CDR3: TGCAGCGGGGACGGCGGCGGGGTCTACACCTTC. It translates to CSGDGGGVYTF.